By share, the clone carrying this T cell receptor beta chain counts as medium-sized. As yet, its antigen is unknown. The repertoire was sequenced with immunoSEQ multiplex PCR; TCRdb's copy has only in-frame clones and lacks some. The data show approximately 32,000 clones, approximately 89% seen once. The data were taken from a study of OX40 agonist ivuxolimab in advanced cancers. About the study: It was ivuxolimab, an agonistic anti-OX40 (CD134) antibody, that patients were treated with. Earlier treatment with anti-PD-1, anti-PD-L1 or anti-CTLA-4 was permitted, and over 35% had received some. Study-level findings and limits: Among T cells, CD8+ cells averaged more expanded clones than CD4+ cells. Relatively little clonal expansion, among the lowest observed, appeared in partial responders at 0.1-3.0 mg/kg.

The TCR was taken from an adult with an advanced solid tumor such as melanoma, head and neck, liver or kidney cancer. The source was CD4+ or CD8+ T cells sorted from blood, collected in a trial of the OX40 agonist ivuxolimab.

In nucleotides, the CDR3 is TGCGCCAGCAGTGAGTGTGGGAGGGGGGTTGACGAGCAGTACTTC. Translating it yields CASSECGRGVDEQYF. This chain links TRBV10-1 with TRBJ2-7, with D perhaps matching TRBD2 (7 bases). The germline V and J ends were trimmed by 1 base and 5 bases, with 15 bases remaining between them. The CDR3 sequence is 15 residues long. In germline, CDR1 is WNHNN, CDR2 SYGVQD (reference sequence).